The present entry profiles one T cell receptor beta chain with its context. What it binds is unknown. This PCR relied on a set of 60 Vbeta primers and 13 Jbeta primers. The repertoire was sequenced with immunoSEQ multiplex PCR; TCRdb's copy has only in-frame clones and lacks some. Among around 210,000 clones, approximately 80% were seen once, and the ten largest hold around 1.7%. Healthy people donating bone marrow made up the donors. This specimen comes from a study of cytomegalovirus exposure and HLA in healthy donors. Study conclusions and caveats: HLA allele associations emerged for about 16,000 TCR beta sequences in a later analysis, at 0.05 false discovery rate. TRBV6-2, TRBV6-3 and some other V segments were unresolvable in 87-base-pair reads.

The CDR3 runs to 14 residues. Germline CDR1 SGDLS, CDR2 YYNGEE. Trimming took off 0 bases at V and 8 bases at J, with 14 bases between the two ends. Sample: PBMCs. This chain joins TRBV9 and TRBJ1-2; no clear D. The receptor's source is a man aged 50 to 59 in good health and CMV-seronegative. DNA for the CDR3: TGTGCCAGCAGCGTAGAAGACGGGGTGGGGGGCTACACCTTC. Its translation is CASSVEDGVGGYTF.